These 6 T cell receptor beta chains originate from one sample sequenced in a study of T cells in localized non-small cell lung cancer. Repertoires were generated with immunoSEQ multiplex PCR, while TCRdb's copy carries only in-frame clones and drops some. Of thousands of clones detected, around 40% appear once; the ten largest clones hold more than 12%. Sequenced material: lung tumor tissue, taken before any cancer treatment. These receptors came from a woman aged 35 to 70 with stage II squamous cell lung carcinoma.

V usage is TRBV11-1 and J usage is TRBJ2-7; D unresolved. V shed 5 bases and J shed 2 bases, with 16 bases lying between them. The CDR3 runs 15 residues. Germline V lookup: CDR1 SGHAT, CDR2 FQDESV (reference sequence). CDR3 region: CASSLMREFTYEQYF. Written as DNA, the CDR3 is TGTGCCAGCAGCCTAATGAGAGAGTTCACCTACGAGCAGTACTTC.

This chain connects TRBV11-3 to TRBJ1-1, with D possibly TRBD1 on 6 matching bases. Germline-derived CDR1 and CDR2 are SGHNT and YENEEA. The CDR3 runs 15 residues. The germline V and J ends were trimmed by 4 bases and 8 bases, with 20 bases remaining between them. CDR3 bases: TGTGCCAGCAGCTACTCGGGACACATCACCGAGGAAGCTTTCTTT. The encoded protein is CASSYSGHITEEAFF. Full variable domain (missing parts from reference TRBV11-3 and TRBJ1-1): EAGVVQSPRYKIIEKKQPVAFWCNPISGHNTLYWYLQNLGQGPELLIRYENEEAVDDSQLPKDRFSAERLKGVDSTLKIQPAELGDSAVYLCASSYSGHITEEAFFGQGTRLTVV.

The CDR3, as DNA: TGTGCCAGCAGGATCAGCTGGGGACAATTCTACGAGCAGTACTTC. This sequence encodes CASRISWGQFYEQYF. V and J are TRBV6-8 and TRBJ2-7, with a weak D call TRBD1 (6 bases). Germline lookup yields CDR1 MNHGY and CDR2 SAAAGT. V dropped 6 bases and J dropped 3 bases, with 18 bases sitting between them. The CDR3 runs 15 residues.

The chain joins TRBV18 to TRBJ2-3; the D is unclear. Germline V gene lookup returns CDR1 KGHSH and CDR2 LQKENI. The length of the CDR3 is 13 residues. Trimming removed 0 bases at V and 6 bases at J, with 7 bases between. The CDR3 region is CASSPPTSDTQYF. In nucleotides, the CDR3 is TGTGCCAGCTCACCACCGACAAGCGATACGCAGTATTTT.

This clone came up a few times. The gene calls are TRBV11-3 and TRBJ1-3; D not resolved. The germline V and J ends were trimmed by 5 bases and 0 bases, with 11 bases remaining between them. In germline, CDR1 is SGHNT, CDR2 YENEEA. The CDR3 spans 15 residues. CDR3 region: CASSAFGISGNTIYF. The CDR3 DNA follows: TGTGCCAGCAGCGCATTTGGGATCTCTGGAAACACCATATATTTT. Together with reference TRBV11-3 and TRBJ1-3, the CDR3 gives the full variable domain: EAGVVQSPRYKIIEKKQPVAFWCNPISGHNTLYWYLQNLGQGPELLIRYENEEAVDDSQLPKDRFSAERLKGVDSTLKIQPAELGDSAVYLCASSAFGISGNTIYFGEGSWLTVV.

The J gene is TRBJ1-3, the V gene TRBV28, with D possibly TRBD1 on 5 matching bases. The V end was cut by 5 bases, the J end by 4 bases, with 12 bases between. This CDR3 region has 14 residues. Germline V gene lookup returns CDR1 MDHEN and CDR2 SYDVKM. CDR3 residues: CASSPATAGNTIYF. The CDR3, as DNA: TGTGCCAGCAGTCCAGCGACAGCCGGAAACACCATATATTTT.